The T cell receptor beta chain described here comes from a study of cytomegalovirus exposure and HLA in healthy donors. The PCR ran on 60 Vbeta and 13 Jbeta primers. Data came from immunoSEQ multiplex PCR; TCRdb stores just in-frame clones and leaves some out. There are 100,000 to 150,000 clones in the sample; more than 60% occur only once, and roughly 1.5% lies in the top ten. General study findings and limits: Accurate prediction of HLA-A and HLA-B alleles (for most subjects) was reportedly achieved from TCR beta sequences.

Deletions cut 4 bases from V and 5 bases from J, with 11 bases between. The CDR3 is 13 residues long. CDR1 and CDR2 (germline): WNHNN, SYGVQD (reference sequence). On this clone itself: What it binds is not known.

This chain connects TRBV10-1 to TRBJ2-5, with a possible D match to TRBD2 (7 bases). Source material: PBMCs. This sequence was found in a young woman in good health and CMV-seronegative. The CDR3 region has the DNA TGCGCCAGCAGTGGGACTAGGGGGGAGACCCAGTACTTC. Protein sequence: CASSGTRGETQYF.